The rows below give T cell receptor beta chains drawn from one sample of a study of yellow fever vaccine responses in identical twins. Using its own MiXCR run on the RT-PCR reads, TCRdb lists one record per CDR3 protein. The sample lists 30,000 to 40,000 distinct CDR3 sequences, 50% to 75% seen once, with about 4.6% in the top ten. Sequencing used T cells from blood (PBMCs), unsorted or a sorted subset (not recorded which), obtained before or after yellow fever vaccination (not recorded which). Receptors were obtained from a woman younger than 35 who received the yellow fever vaccine. CDR3s include the opening cysteine and the closing phenylalanine or tryptophan.

v_call: TRBV11-3
cdr3_length: 17
cdr3_aa: CASSLFDLGRHTGELFF

v_call: TRBV4-1
cdr3_length: 15
cdr3_aa: CASSHRTGRYNEQFF

v_call: TRBV15
cdr3_length: 13
cdr3_aa: CAIGPGASTEAFF

v_call: TRBV6-5
cdr3_length: 17
cdr3_aa: CASSSNLLAGLDNEQFF

v_call: TRBV2
cdr3_length: 15
cdr3_aa: CASSGQTASTDTQYF

v_call: TRBV18
cdr3_length: 14
cdr3_aa: CASSQRQNTGELFF

v_call: TRBV7-9
cdr3_length: 16
cdr3_aa: CASSSSGTAKIYGYTF

v_call: TRBV7-6
cdr3_length: 15
cdr3_aa: CASSLASGRLDEQFF

v_call: TRBV7-9
cdr3_length: 13
cdr3_aa: CASSFVQGGGYTF

v_call: TRBV10-1
cdr3_length: 15
cdr3_aa: CASRKTGGDIYEQYF

v_call: TRBV3-1
cdr3_length: 12
cdr3_aa: CASSLLTYEQYF

v_call: TRBV29-1
cdr3_length: 13
cdr3_aa: CSVARLGIGELFF

v_call: TRBV2
cdr3_length: 13
cdr3_aa: CASRERIQETQYF

v_call: TRBV4-3
cdr3_length: 15
cdr3_aa: CASSQDRGRNQPQHF

v_call: TRBV4-2
cdr3_length: 17
cdr3_aa: CASSQPGLAGASYEQYF

v_call: TRBV18
cdr3_length: 14
cdr3_aa: CASSPRNKNTEAFF

v_call: TRBV4-1
cdr3_length: 17
cdr3_aa: CASSQDAVRREADTQYF

v_call: TRBV13
cdr3_length: 13
cdr3_aa: CASRGLSTDTQYF

v_call: TRBV29-1
cdr3_length: 13
cdr3_aa: CSVNTGTYNEQFF

v_call: TRBV12-3/TRBV12-4
cdr3_length: 16
cdr3_aa: CASSLSGGSGNQPQHF

v_call: TRBV10-3
cdr3_length: 16
cdr3_aa: CAISESQGGYQETQYF

v_call: TRBV27
cdr3_length: 14
cdr3_aa: CASTSYRYTGELFF

v_call: TRBV5-6
cdr3_length: 13
cdr3_aa: CASSSHLTYGYTF

v_call: TRBV18
cdr3_length: 15
cdr3_aa: CASSPPGRISDTQYF

v_call: TRBV6-1
cdr3_length: 18
cdr3_aa: CASSGPPPYREITGELFF

v_call: TRBV20-1
cdr3_length: 12
cdr3_aa: CSTFGGVETQYF

v_call: TRBV19
cdr3_length: 12
cdr3_aa: CASSNGNQPQHF

v_call: TRBV19
cdr3_length: 12
cdr3_aa: CASSGTRDTQYF

v_call: TRBV7-3
cdr3_length: 14
cdr3_aa: CASSLTESSYEQYF

v_call: TRBV28
cdr3_length: 15
cdr3_aa: CASSQLAGGGNEQFF

v_call: TRBV3-1
cdr3_length: 15
cdr3_aa: CASSQQTGSYNEQFF

v_call: TRBV28
cdr3_length: 14
cdr3_aa: CASSLDPFTASQYF

v_call: TRBV29-1
cdr3_length: 16
cdr3_aa: CSVVQIPGFSYNEQFF

v_call: TRBV7-9
cdr3_length: 13
cdr3_aa: CASSLPSTDTQYF

v_call: TRBV4-2
cdr3_length: 15
cdr3_aa: CASSPNGQGPGGYTF

v_call: TRBV20-1
cdr3_length: 14
cdr3_aa: CSARWDYLEETQYF

v_call: TRBV28
cdr3_length: 14
cdr3_aa: CASSSGVDTDTQYF

v_call: TRBV28
cdr3_length: 15
cdr3_aa: CASSFRGTRVNEQFF

v_call: TRBV4-1
cdr3_length: 15
cdr3_aa: CASSHRTSDSDTQYF

v_call: TRBV20-1
cdr3_length: 15
cdr3_aa: CSARASGLNTGELFF

v_call: TRBV6-1
cdr3_length: 11
cdr3_aa: CASSEGYGYTF

v_call: TRBV29-1
cdr3_length: 11
cdr3_aa: CSVVEGWGQFF

v_call: TRBV29-1
cdr3_length: 13
cdr3_aa: CSVGMAGNYEQYF

v_call: TRBV29-1
cdr3_length: 14
cdr3_aa: CSVEVRREGEKLFF

v_call: TRBV28
cdr3_length: 14
cdr3_aa: CASSFRGHNQPQHF